A selection of T cell receptor beta chains follows, all from one sample in a study of radiotherapy plus CTLA-4 blockade in lung cancer. Generated by immunoSEQ multiplex PCR, the TCRdb table keeps only in-frame clones and is missing some. The sample holds 47,000 or so clones; about 85% are singletons and the top ten take 25% to 35%. Sequenced material: peripheral blood, taken from a patient treated with radiotherapy plus ipilimumab. The receptors derive from a human donor with non-small cell lung cancer whose response to radiotherapy plus ipilimumab could not be evaluated. Both conserved end residues are part of each CDR3. The D gene is left open where the match is weak. Where a row states a size, it is once, few, many or the class of an expanded clone; other rows omit it.

clone_size	v_call	d_call	j_call	cdr3_nt	cdr3_aa
-	TRBV7-9	TRBD1	TRBJ2-7	TGTGCCAGCAGCTTTGGACAGGGGAACTCCTACGAGCAGTACTTC	CASSFGQGNSYEQYF
-	TRBV29-1	TRBD2	TRBJ2-3	TGCAGCGCCTCCCGCTACAGGCGGGGGGACACAGATACGCAGTATTTT	CSASRYRRGDTDTQYF
-	TRBV28	-	TRBJ2-6	TGTGCCAGCAGTTTAGAAGCGTTCCCCCGTTCCCTCTCTGGGGCCAACGTCCTGACTTTC	CASSLEAFPRSLSGANVLTF
-	TRBV2	-	TRBJ2-7	TGTGCCAGCAGTGATGGCAGGGCCCCCGAGCAGTACTTC	CASSDGRAPEQYF
-	TRBV15	TRBD2	TRBJ2-1	TGTGCCACCAGCAGAGAGGGAGGACTAGCGGGAGGGCCCGGTGGAGGTGAGCAGTTCTTC	CATSREGGLAGGPGGGEQFF
once	TRBV5-1	-	TRBJ2-7	TGCGCCAGCAGCTTTTCGGGGAACTCCTACGAGCAGTACTTC	CASSFSGNSYEQYF
-	TRBV9	-	TRBJ2-7	TGTGCCAGCGCGGGTTACGAGCAGTACTTC	CASAGYEQYF
-	TRBV6-5	TRBD1	TRBJ1-2	TGTGCCAGCAGGGCGACAGGGAACCATGGCTACACCTTC	CASRATGNHGYTF
-	TRBV9	-	TRBJ2-2	TGTGCCAGCAGCGTAGTGTCCGCCGGGGAGCTGTTTTTT	CASSVVSAGELFF
once	TRBV4-3	-	TRBJ2-2	TGCGCCAGCAGCCAAGATTTAGGGGAGCTGTTTTTT	CASSQDLGELFF
-	TRBV29-1	-	TRBJ1-5	TGCAGCGTTGAATGGAGGGGCTCTCAGCCCCAGCATTTT	CSVEWRGSQPQHF
-	TRBV27	-	TRBJ2-3	TGTGCCAGCAGTTCGTCATTAGCAGATACGCAGTATTTT	CASSSSLADTQYF
-	TRBV5-6	TRBD2	TRBJ2-3	TGTGCCAGCAGCTTGGTGACTAGCGGGAAGATGAATACGCAGTATTTT	CASSLVTSGKMNTQYF
once	TRBV4-2	TRBD2	TRBJ2-2	TGTGCCAGCAGCCAAGTCGCGCTAGCGGGAGGGCCGGGGGGGGAGCTGTTTTTT	CASSQVALAGGPGGELFF
-	TRBV28	-	TRBJ1-1	TGTGCCAGCAGTCTGTATAGTGAAGCTTTCTTT	CASSLYSEAFF
-	TRBV5-1	-	TRBJ1-2	TGCGCCAGCAGCTTTTCAGAAAACTATGGCTACACCTTC	CASSFSENYGYTF
-	TRBV11-2	-	TRBJ2-1	TGTGCCAGCAGCCTGGGCCCGAGATTATACAATGAGCAGTTCTTC	CASSLGPRLYNEQFF
-	TRBV27	TRBD2	TRBJ2-1	TGTGCCAGCAGTTATATCCTAGCGGGAGGATACAATGAGCAGTTCTTC	CASSYILAGGYNEQFF
-	TRBV4-1	TRBD2	TRBJ2-1	TGCGCCAGCAGCCAAGATAAGAGCGGGAGGACCTACAATGAGCAGTTCTTC	CASSQDKSGRTYNEQFF
-	TRBV6-5	-	TRBJ1-3	TGTGCCAGCACGGACACCGGAAACACCATATATTTT	CASTDTGNTIYF
-	TRBV6-1	-	TRBJ2-7	TGTGCCAGCAGCGGCCTGAGGAACTCCTACGAGCAGTACTTC	CASSGLRNSYEQYF
-	TRBV28	TRBD2	TRBJ2-2	TGTGCCAGCAGTTTAGTAGCGGGGAGATCTAACACCGGGGAGCTGTTTTTT	CASSLVAGRSNTGELFF